This T cell receptor beta chain derives from a study of T-cell reconstitution after alpha-beta-depleted transplantation in children. During its preparation, the TCRbeta library received unique molecular identifiers. TCRdb re-called the PCR reads with MiXCR, one entry per CDR3 protein. The table has over 550,000 distinct CDR3 sequences, roughly a tenth seen once. CDR1 and CDR2 from the germline V gene are MNHEY and SVGAGI. This CDR3 contains 14 residues. The V end lost 2 bases, the J end lost 4 bases, and 9 bases lay between the germline ends. The J gene is TRBJ1-3, the V gene TRBV6-5; D not resolved. This clonotype was obtained from a human donor who donated a stem cell graft to a child with acute myeloid leukemia. The source material was PBMCs from the stem cell graft donor, sampled from the stem cell graft. Here the CDR3 DNA reads TGTGCCAGCAGTTACGTCTATGGGGGAAACACCATATATTTT. Translated, it gives CASSYVYGGNTIYF.